This T cell receptor beta chain was retrieved from a study of cytomegalovirus exposure and HLA in healthy donors. At the level of the study: Some 91 million unique TCRs from HLA-typed donors were held in an early release of data.

The PCR made use of 60 Vbeta and 13 Jbeta primers. Sequencing was performed with immunoSEQ multiplex PCR; in TCRdb, only in-frame clones are kept and a portion is missing. The data contain 150,000 or so clones, more than 60% of them singletons. As regards this clone: No antigen is known for it.

Overall study findings and caveats: Within an earlier analysis, most TCR beta V segments proved productive either about 87% or about 30% of the time. Available immune exposure information was restricted to CMV serostatus only. A link between a missense DCLRE1C variant and TCR beta V- and J-gene trimming emerged from a later analysis.

Material for sequencing was PBMCs. The clonotype originates from a woman aged 40 to 50 in good health and CMV-seronegative.

The CDR3 region is CASSKAGDRFNEQFF. CDR3 DNA: TGTGCCAGCAGTAAAGCGGGAGATAGGTTCAATGAGCAGTTCTTC. The V call is TRBV6-4, the J call TRBJ2-1, with 8 nucleotides matching TRBD2. The CDR3 has 15 residues. With 5 bases clipped from V and 6 bases from J, the junction kept 9 bases outside the gene matches. Germline CDR1 MRHNA, CDR2 SNTAGT.